Listed below are T cell receptor beta chains from one sample, sequenced in a study of cytomegalovirus exposure and HLA in healthy donors. Data came from immunoSEQ multiplex PCR; TCRdb stores just in-frame clones and leaves some out. This sample has approximately 59,000 clones, with approximately 74% found just once. Sequencing was carried out using PBMCs. The origin of the receptors is a man aged 40-49 years in good health and CMV-seropositive. The CDR3 runs from the conserved cysteine through the conserved F or W. A D gene is named only where the DNA matches it firmly. A row's size may be missing; if present it is once, few, many or a size class.

CDR3 DNA	CDR3 protein	D gene	J gene	V gene	clone size
TGTGCCAGCAGCCCCGGGACAGGGGCCTATGGCTACACCTTC	CASSPGTGAYGYTF	TRBD1	TRBJ1-2	TRBV7-2	-
TGTGCCAGCAGCCCCCCGGGACAGGGGCATCTCGAGCAGTACTTC	CASSPPGQGHLEQYF	TRBD1	TRBJ2-7	TRBV14	-
TGTGCCAGCAGGGCGGGGAATTCCTACGAGCAGTACTTC	CASRAGNSYEQYF	-	TRBJ2-7	TRBV6-5	-
TGTGCCAGCAGCGTAGATCCCAGGGGGCTAACTGAAGCTTTCTTT	CASSVDPRGLTEAFF	TRBD1	TRBJ1-1	TRBV9	-
TGTGCCAGCAGCCAAGATTTAGGGGCGGGAGATCCCTACGAGCAGTACTTC	CASSQDLGAGDPYEQYF	TRBD2	TRBJ2-7	TRBV4-2	-
TGTGCCTGGAGCGGGAGGCGGTCTAATCAGCCCCAGCATTTT	CAWSGRRSNQPQHF	-	TRBJ1-5	TRBV30	-
TGTGCCACCGAAGGGACAAGGGACAGTTCCTATGGCTACACCTTC	CATEGTRDSSYGYTF	TRBD1	TRBJ1-2	TRBV7-2	-
TGCAGCGTCGGACAGGGGACCGATCAGCCCCAGCATTTT	CSVGQGTDQPQHF	TRBD1	TRBJ1-5	TRBV29-1	once
TGTGCCTGGAGTGTACAGATAGGTGGAGAGCAGTTCTTC	CAWSVQIGGEQFF	-	TRBJ2-1	TRBV30	-
TGTGCCAGCAGCTTGAGGGGGCGCCAAGAGACCCAGTACTTC	CASSLRGRQETQYF	TRBD1	TRBJ2-5	TRBV7-2	-
TGCGCCAGCAGCTTTTGGACTAGCGGGAACAATGAGCAGTTCTTC	CASSFWTSGNNEQFF	TRBD2	TRBJ2-1	TRBV5-1	-
TGTGCCACCACACTAGCGGGAGCATACGAGCAGTACTTC	CATTLAGAYEQYF	TRBD2	TRBJ2-7	TRBV7-2	-
TGTGCCTGGAGTGTGTTCGGGTCCTACAATGAGCAGTTCTTC	CAWSVFGSYNEQFF	-	TRBJ2-1	TRBV30	-
TGTGCCAGCATCCGGGAGACGAACACCGGGGAGCTGTTTTTT	CASIRETNTGELFF	-	TRBJ2-2	TRBV11-3	-
TGTGCCAGCAGCTTCACTAGCGGGCAATACAATGAGCAGTTCTTC	CASSFTSGQYNEQFF	TRBD2	TRBJ2-1	TRBV7-9	-
TGTGCCAGCAGCCGTGGACAGGGATGGGATACGCAGTATTTT	CASSRGQGWDTQYF	TRBD1	TRBJ2-3	TRBV7-9	-
TGCGCCAGCAGCCAAGAGGCCCCGCTAGCGGTACATGGCACAGATACGCAGTATTTT	CASSQEAPLAVHGTDTQYF	TRBD2	TRBJ2-3	TRBV4-3	-
TGTGCCAGTAGTATTTTTACAGTCAATCAGCCCCAGCATTTT	CASSIFTVNQPQHF	-	TRBJ1-5	TRBV19	few
TGTGCCAGCAGTCAGGGACAGGGGGTTTTCTATGGCTACACCTTC	CASSQGQGVFYGYTF	TRBD1	TRBJ1-2	TRBV28	-